This T cell receptor (beta chain) was found in a study of blood T cells in healthy people across ages. Study at large: About one barcoded beta molecule per two T cells came from capture by template switching. Study results and limitations: The unsorted PBMCs prevented any conclusive comparison of naive versus antigen-experienced cells.

A few counts support this clonotype. Its antigen is not identified. Sample-barcoded 5' priming and a J-beta primer mix drove a second PCR of about 6 to 12 cycles. MiXCR was run by TCRdb on the 5' RACE reads, yielding one entry per CDR3 protein. In the table there are 1.2 million to 1.5 million distinct CDR3 sequences, roughly 64% of which are singletons. The CDR3 has 15 amino acids. Trimming stripped 3 bases from V and 1 base from J, with 15 bases between. CDR1 and CDR2 (germline): SQVTM, ANQGSEA. Sequenced input: blood. The chain joins TRBV29-1 to TRBJ1-2, with D maybe TRBD1 (6 bases). The receptor comes from a man aged 18 to 30 in good health. This CDR3 reads CSVDYRDTDNYGYTF. The CDR3 DNA reads as TGCAGCGTTGATTACCGGGACACAGATAACTATGGCTACACCTTC.